This TCR beta chain was recorded in a study of blood T cells in healthy people across ages. Together with a sample-barcoded 5' primer, a J-beta primer mix was included in a second PCR lasting about 6 to 11 cycles. TCRdb re-called the 5' RACE reads through MiXCR, storing one row per CDR3 protein. The data hold approximately 1.5 million distinct CDR3 sequences, with approximately 43% observed a single time. The CDR3 is 15 residues long. V was pared by 4 bases and J by 1 base, with 12 bases between. Germline V gene lookup returns CDR1 ENHRY and CDR2 SYGVKD. This clonotype was seen a few times. This receptor was taken from a woman aged 18-29 years in good health. The sequenced material came from blood. The genes are TRBV10-3 and TRBJ2-3, with a possible D match to TRBD2 (6 bases). CDR3 nucleotide sequence: TGTGCCATCAGTGTCTGGACTAACCGCACAGATACGCAGTATTTT. This gives the protein CAISVWTNRTDTQYF.